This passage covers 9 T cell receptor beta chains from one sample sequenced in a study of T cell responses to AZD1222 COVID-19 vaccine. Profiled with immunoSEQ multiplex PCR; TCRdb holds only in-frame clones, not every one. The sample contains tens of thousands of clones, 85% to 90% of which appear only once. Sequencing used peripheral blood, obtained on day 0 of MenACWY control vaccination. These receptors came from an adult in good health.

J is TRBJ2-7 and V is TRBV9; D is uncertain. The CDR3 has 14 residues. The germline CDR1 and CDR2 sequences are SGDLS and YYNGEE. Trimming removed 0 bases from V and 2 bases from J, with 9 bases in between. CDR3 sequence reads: CASSVVGRTYEQYF. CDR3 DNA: TGTGCCAGCAGCGTAGTGGGCAGAACCTACGAGCAGTACTTC.

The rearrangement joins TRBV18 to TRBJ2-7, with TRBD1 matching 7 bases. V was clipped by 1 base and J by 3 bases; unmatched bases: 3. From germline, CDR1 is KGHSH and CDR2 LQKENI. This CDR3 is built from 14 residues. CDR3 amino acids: CASSPLGQLYEQYF. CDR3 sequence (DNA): TGTGCCAGCTCACCACTGGGACAGCTCTACGAGCAGTACTTC.

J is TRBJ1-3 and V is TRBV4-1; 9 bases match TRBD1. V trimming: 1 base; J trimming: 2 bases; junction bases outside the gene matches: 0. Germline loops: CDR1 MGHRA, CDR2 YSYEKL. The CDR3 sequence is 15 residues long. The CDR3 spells CASSQGQGAGNTIYF. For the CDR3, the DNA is TGCGCCAGCAGCCAAGGACAGGGGGCTGGAAACACCATATATTTT.

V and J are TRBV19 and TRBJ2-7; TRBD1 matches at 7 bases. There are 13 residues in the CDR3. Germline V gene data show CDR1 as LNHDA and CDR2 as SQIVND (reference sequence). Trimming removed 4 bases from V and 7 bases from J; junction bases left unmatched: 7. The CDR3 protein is CASSTGTVYEQYF. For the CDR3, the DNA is TGTGCCAGTAGTACCGGGACAGTCTATGAGCAGTACTTC.

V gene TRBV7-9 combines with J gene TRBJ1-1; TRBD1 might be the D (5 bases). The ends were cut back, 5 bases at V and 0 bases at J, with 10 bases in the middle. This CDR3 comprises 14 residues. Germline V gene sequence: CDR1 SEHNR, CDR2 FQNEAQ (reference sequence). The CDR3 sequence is CASSPGGLNTEAFF. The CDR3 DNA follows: TGTGCCAGCAGCCCGGGGGGATTGAACACTGAAGCTTTCTTT.

CDR3 region: CASSLTGVWTEAFF. In DNA, the CDR3 is TGTGCCAGCAGCCTCACAGGGGTTTGGACTGAAGCTTTCTTT. The chain has TRBV27 and TRBJ1-1; 7 bases are shared with TRBD1. Trimming removed 6 bases from V and 5 bases from J; junction bases left unmatched: 9. This CDR3 comprises 14 residues. Germline V gene lookup returns CDR1 MNHEY and CDR2 SMNVEV (reference sequence).

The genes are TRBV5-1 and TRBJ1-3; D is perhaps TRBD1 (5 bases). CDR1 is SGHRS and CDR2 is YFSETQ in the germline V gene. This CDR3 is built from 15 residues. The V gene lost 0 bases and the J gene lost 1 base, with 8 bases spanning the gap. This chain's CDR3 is CASSLGQPSGNTIYF. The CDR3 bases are TGCGCCAGCAGCTTGGGACAGCCTTCTGGAAACACCATATATTTT.

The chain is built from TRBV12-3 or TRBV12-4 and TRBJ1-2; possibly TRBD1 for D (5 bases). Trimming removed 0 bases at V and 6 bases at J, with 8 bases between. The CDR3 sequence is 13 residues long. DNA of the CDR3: TGTGCCAGCAGTTTAGCGCTGGGGGATGGCTACACCTTC. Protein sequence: CASSLALGDGYTF.

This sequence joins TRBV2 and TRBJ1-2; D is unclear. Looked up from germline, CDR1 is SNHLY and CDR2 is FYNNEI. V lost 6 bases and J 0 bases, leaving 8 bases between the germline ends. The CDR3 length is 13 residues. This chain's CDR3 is CASRDDTNYGYTF. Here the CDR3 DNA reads TGTGCCAGCAGGGACGACACTAACTATGGCTACACCTTC.